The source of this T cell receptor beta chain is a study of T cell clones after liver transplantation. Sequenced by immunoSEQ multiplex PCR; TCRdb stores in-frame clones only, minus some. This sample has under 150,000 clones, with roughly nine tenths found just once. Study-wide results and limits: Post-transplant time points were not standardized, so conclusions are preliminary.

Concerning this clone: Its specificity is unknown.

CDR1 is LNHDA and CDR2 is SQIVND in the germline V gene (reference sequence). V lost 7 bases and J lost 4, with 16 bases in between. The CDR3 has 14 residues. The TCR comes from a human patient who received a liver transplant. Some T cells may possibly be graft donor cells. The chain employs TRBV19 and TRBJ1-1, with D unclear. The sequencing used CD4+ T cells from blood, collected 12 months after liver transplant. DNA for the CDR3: TGTGCCAGTACAGGTAGGGTAGAGGCCACTGAAGCTTTCTTT. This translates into CASTGRVEATEAFF.